A selection of T cell receptor beta chains follows, all from one sample in a study of cytomegalovirus exposure and HLA in healthy donors. Clones were sequenced by immunoSEQ multiplex PCR, and TCRdb holds only the in-frame ones, with some missing. Of about 140,000 clones in the sample, roughly 88% were seen once. The sequencing input was PBMCs. These receptors all stem from a middle-aged woman in good health and CMV-seronegative. Each CDR3 is given with its conserved first and last residue. Fields, in order: clone size, D gene, J gene, V gene, CDR3 DNA, CDR3 protein. The D gene is left open where the match is weak. Where a row states a size, it is once, few, many or the class of an expanded clone; other rows omit it.

clone_size: -; d_call: -; j_call: TRBJ2-5; v_call: TRBV6-1; cdr3_nt: TGTGCCAGCAGAGAACACTGGCCGGGAATTTCCAAGAGAACCCAGTACTTC; cdr3_aa: CASREHWPGISKRTQYF
clone_size: -; d_call: -; j_call: TRBJ2-2; v_call: TRBV11-3; cdr3_nt: TGTGCCAGCAGCTTCGGACAGAGCTACACCGGGGAGCTGTTTTTT; cdr3_aa: CASSFGQSYTGELFF
clone_size: -; d_call: TRBD2; j_call: TRBJ2-5; v_call: TRBV7-6; cdr3_nt: TGTGCCAGCAGCCAAAAAACCGGGACTAGCGGGCTACAAGAGACCCAGTACTTC; cdr3_aa: CASSQKTGTSGLQETQYF
clone_size: -; d_call: TRBD1; j_call: TRBJ1-4; v_call: TRBV18; cdr3_nt: TGTGCCAGCTCACAGTCCAGGGGGCGCGGAGCTAATGAAAAACTGTTTTTT; cdr3_aa: CASSQSRGRGANEKLFF
clone_size: -; d_call: TRBD2; j_call: TRBJ2-1; v_call: TRBV29-1; cdr3_nt: TGCAGCGTTGAGAGGACTAGCGGGAACAATGAGCAGTTCTTC; cdr3_aa: CSVERTSGNNEQFF
clone_size: -; d_call: -; j_call: TRBJ2-3; v_call: TRBV5-1; cdr3_nt: TGCGCCAGCAGCTCACCTCTAGAATATACGCAGTATTTT; cdr3_aa: CASSSPLEYTQYF
clone_size: -; d_call: TRBD1; j_call: TRBJ1-2; v_call: TRBV7-2; cdr3_nt: TGTGCCAGCAGCTTCCGTTCACCGGGACAGGGGATAAGTGGCTACACCTTC; cdr3_aa: CASSFRSPGQGISGYTF
clone_size: -; d_call: TRBD1; j_call: TRBJ2-7; v_call: TRBV7-9; cdr3_nt: TGTGCCAGCAGCTACGGACAGGGCGAGCAGTACTTC; cdr3_aa: CASSYGQGEQYF
clone_size: -; d_call: -; j_call: TRBJ2-1; v_call: TRBV19; cdr3_nt: TGTGCCAGTAGTATTCTACTAGTTGGCAACAATGAGCAGTTCTTC; cdr3_aa: CASSILLVGNNEQFF
clone_size: -; d_call: -; j_call: TRBJ2-7; v_call: TRBV19; cdr3_nt: TGTGCCAGTAGTATAGGCGCGGGCCGGTACGAGCAGTACTTC; cdr3_aa: CASSIGAGRYEQYF
clone_size: -; d_call: -; j_call: TRBJ1-1; v_call: TRBV5-6; cdr3_nt: TGTGCCAGCAGTCGGGGGGTAACAGGTCTCGACACTGAAGCTTTCTTT; cdr3_aa: CASSRGVTGLDTEAFF
clone_size: -; d_call: TRBD1; j_call: TRBJ2-3; v_call: TRBV5-4; cdr3_nt: TGTGCCAGCAGCGCAAGACGGGACAGTGGCACAGATACGCAGTATTTT; cdr3_aa: CASSARRDSGTDTQYF
clone_size: -; d_call: -; j_call: TRBJ1-1; v_call: TRBV28; cdr3_nt: TGTGCCAACAAACGTTCCACTGAAGCTTTCTTT; cdr3_aa: CANKRSTEAFF
clone_size: -; d_call: TRBD1; j_call: TRBJ2-1; v_call: TRBV5-1; cdr3_nt: TGCGCCAGCAGCCCCGGGACAGGAAACCACAATGAGCAGTTCTTC; cdr3_aa: CASSPGTGNHNEQFF
clone_size: -; d_call: -; j_call: TRBJ1-2; v_call: TRBV6-5; cdr3_nt: TGTGCCAGCAGTTTCACACAGGGAGATGGCTACACCTTC; cdr3_aa: CASSFTQGDGYTF
clone_size: -; d_call: -; j_call: TRBJ1-2; v_call: TRBV7-2; cdr3_nt: TGTGCCAGCAGCCCCAGGCAGGGTCTGGATGGCTACACCTTC; cdr3_aa: CASSPRQGLDGYTF
clone_size: -; d_call: -; j_call: TRBJ1-4; v_call: TRBV5-1; cdr3_nt: TGCGCCAGCAGCTTGGTAGGGGGTCTGGCTAATGAAAAACTGTTTTTT; cdr3_aa: CASSLVGGLANEKLFF
clone_size: -; d_call: TRBD2; j_call: TRBJ2-7; v_call: TRBV28; cdr3_nt: TGTGCCAGCAGTTTATCCCGCCTACTAGCGGGAAGCTACGAGCAGTACTTC; cdr3_aa: CASSLSRLLAGSYEQYF
clone_size: -; d_call: -; j_call: TRBJ2-7; v_call: TRBV6-1; cdr3_nt: TGTGCCAGCAGCGAGGGAGGTTACGAGCAGTACTTC; cdr3_aa: CASSEGGYEQYF
clone_size: -; d_call: -; j_call: TRBJ2-5; v_call: TRBV7-6; cdr3_nt: TGTGCCAGCAGCTTAGTGGGGACTCACCCCACTGGGCAGTACTTC; cdr3_aa: CASSLVGTHPTGQYF
clone_size: -; d_call: TRBD1; j_call: TRBJ1-3; v_call: TRBV7-9; cdr3_nt: TGTGCCAGCAGCTTCTCTAGGGGGCCTGGAAACACCATATATTTT; cdr3_aa: CASSFSRGPGNTIYF
clone_size: -; d_call: TRBD1; j_call: TRBJ2-5; v_call: TRBV5-5; cdr3_nt: TGTGCCAGCAGCAGAGGACAGGGAGCAGAGACCCAGTACTTC; cdr3_aa: CASSRGQGAETQYF
clone_size: -; d_call: TRBD2; j_call: TRBJ2-3; v_call: TRBV7-9; cdr3_nt: TGTGCCAGCAGCCAACTAGCGGGAGAACAAGATACGCAGTATTTT; cdr3_aa: CASSQLAGEQDTQYF
clone_size: -; d_call: TRBD1; j_call: TRBJ1-4; v_call: TRBV9; cdr3_nt: TGTGCCAGCAGCGTAGTAGTACCGGGGGGACAGGGGGCTGAGAGGAATGAAAAACTGTTTTTT; cdr3_aa: CASSVVVPGGQGAERNEKLFF
clone_size: -; d_call: -; j_call: TRBJ1-2; v_call: TRBV6-5; cdr3_nt: TGTGCCAGCAGTTACCGACGCGGGGGTTATGGCTACACCTTC; cdr3_aa: CASSYRRGGYGYTF
clone_size: -; d_call: -; j_call: TRBJ2-7; v_call: TRBV30; cdr3_nt: TGTGCCAGGGGGAACAACTACGAGCAGTACTTC; cdr3_aa: CARGNNYEQYF
clone_size: few; d_call: TRBD1; j_call: TRBJ2-7; v_call: TRBV2; cdr3_nt: TGTGCCAGCAGTATCGACAGGGGGGTTTCCTACGAGCAGTACTTC; cdr3_aa: CASSIDRGVSYEQYF
clone_size: -; d_call: -; j_call: TRBJ2-2; v_call: TRBV10-3; cdr3_nt: TGTGCCATCACCAAGGGCAGGGGAGACACCGGGGAGCTGTTTTTT; cdr3_aa: CAITKGRGDTGELFF
clone_size: few; d_call: -; j_call: TRBJ1-4; v_call: TRBV5-6; cdr3_nt: TGTGCCAGCAGCTTGGGAGGTCGGTATGAAAAACTGTTTTTT; cdr3_aa: CASSLGGRYEKLFF
clone_size: -; d_call: TRBD1; j_call: TRBJ1-5; v_call: TRBV7-8; cdr3_nt: TGTGCCAGCAGCTTTTCCGCGGGACAGGGTTTATATTTT; cdr3_aa: CASSFSAGQGLYF
clone_size: -; d_call: -; j_call: TRBJ2-3; v_call: TRBV27; cdr3_nt: TGTGCCAGCAGCCAGCGGAACACAGATACGCAGTATTTT; cdr3_aa: CASSQRNTDTQYF
clone_size: -; d_call: -; j_call: TRBJ2-3; v_call: TRBV27; cdr3_nt: TGTGCCAGCAGTTTAGATGCAGAAACAGATACGCAGTATTTT; cdr3_aa: CASSLDAETDTQYF
clone_size: -; d_call: -; j_call: TRBJ1-5; v_call: TRBV7-2; cdr3_nt: TGTGCCAGCAGCTTCACGGGTCAGCCCCAGCATTTT; cdr3_aa: CASSFTGQPQHF
clone_size: few; d_call: -; j_call: TRBJ1-1; v_call: TRBV13; cdr3_nt: TGTGCCAGCAGCTTAGACCCACGGGAGAACACTGAAGCTTTCTTT; cdr3_aa: CASSLDPRENTEAFF
clone_size: -; d_call: TRBD2; j_call: TRBJ2-1; v_call: TRBV7-9; cdr3_nt: TGTGCCAGCAACCCTCTAGCGGGCCCGACGAATGAGCAGTTCTTC; cdr3_aa: CASNPLAGPTNEQFF
clone_size: -; d_call: TRBD1; j_call: TRBJ1-2; v_call: TRBV25-1; cdr3_nt: TGTGCCAGCAGAGGCGACAGGGTCGGCTACACCTTC; cdr3_aa: CASRGDRVGYTF
clone_size: -; d_call: TRBD1; j_call: TRBJ2-3; v_call: TRBV7-9; cdr3_nt: TGTGCCAGCAGCTTAATGGTCGGGACAGTCACAGATACGCAGTATTTT; cdr3_aa: CASSLMVGTVTDTQYF
clone_size: -; d_call: -; j_call: TRBJ2-7; v_call: TRBV30; cdr3_nt: TGTGCCTGGAGTGTATTTGGGGCGGTCAACGAGCAGTACTTC; cdr3_aa: CAWSVFGAVNEQYF
clone_size: -; d_call: TRBD2; j_call: TRBJ2-7; v_call: TRBV11-3; cdr3_nt: TGTGCCAGCGGTATAGCGGGAGTTTTTTACGAGCAGTACTTC; cdr3_aa: CASGIAGVFYEQYF
clone_size: -; d_call: -; j_call: TRBJ1-5; v_call: TRBV7-9; cdr3_nt: TGTTCCAGCAGCTCTATCGGGAATCAGCCCCAGCATTTT; cdr3_aa: CSSSSIGNQPQHF
clone_size: -; d_call: TRBD1; j_call: TRBJ1-1; v_call: TRBV29-1; cdr3_nt: TGCAGCGTTGGGGTCCTGGGACAGGGGGATTCATTTGAATTCTTT; cdr3_aa: CSVGVLGQGDSFEFF
clone_size: -; d_call: -; j_call: TRBJ2-5; v_call: TRBV2; cdr3_nt: TGTGCCAGCAGTGAAAAGCGGGCTGCCGGGACCCAGTACTTC; cdr3_aa: CASSEKRAAGTQYF
clone_size: -; d_call: -; j_call: TRBJ2-5; v_call: TRBV29-1; cdr3_nt: TGCAGCGTTGTTAGGCACAGCCAAGAGACCCAGTACTTC; cdr3_aa: CSVVRHSQETQYF
clone_size: -; d_call: -; j_call: TRBJ2-1; v_call: TRBV6-1; cdr3_nt: TGTGCCAGCAGTGAATTCGGGCTCAGGGACAATGAGCAGTTCTTC; cdr3_aa: CASSEFGLRDNEQFF
clone_size: -; d_call: TRBD2; j_call: TRBJ2-1; v_call: TRBV2; cdr3_nt: TGTGCCAGCATAGGGGGACTAGCGGGAGGAACCTACAATGAGCAGTTCTTC; cdr3_aa: CASIGGLAGGTYNEQFF
clone_size: -; d_call: -; j_call: TRBJ1-2; v_call: TRBV9; cdr3_nt: TGTGCCAGCAGCGTAGACGGGAGGTATTTAAATGGCTACACCTTC; cdr3_aa: CASSVDGRYLNGYTF
clone_size: -; d_call: -; j_call: TRBJ1-4; v_call: TRBV27; cdr3_nt: TGTGCCTCCACGGTCCAAACTAATGAAAAACTGTTTTTT; cdr3_aa: CASTVQTNEKLFF
clone_size: -; d_call: -; j_call: TRBJ2-1; v_call: TRBV7-9; cdr3_nt: TGTTCCAGCAGCTTACCGGCGGGCCGGAATGAGCAGTTCTTC; cdr3_aa: CSSSLPAGRNEQFF
clone_size: once; d_call: TRBD2; j_call: TRBJ2-7; v_call: TRBV6-1; cdr3_nt: TGTGCCAGCAGTGAATCCCGGCTAGCGGGCAGCTACGAGCAGTACTTC; cdr3_aa: CASSESRLAGSYEQYF
clone_size: -; d_call: TRBD1; j_call: TRBJ1-1; v_call: TRBV7-9; cdr3_nt: TGTTCCAGCAGCTTAGGGAAGTTAGGGGGCCGCTTCGACACTGAAGCTTTCTTT; cdr3_aa: CSSSLGKLGGRFDTEAFF
clone_size: -; d_call: -; j_call: TRBJ1-1; v_call: TRBV5-1; cdr3_nt: TGCGCCAGCAGCTTTAAGGGGGACACTGAAGCTTTCTTT; cdr3_aa: CASSFKGDTEAFF
clone_size: -; d_call: -; j_call: TRBJ1-3; v_call: TRBV6-6; cdr3_nt: TGTGCCAGCAGTTACGAGGCGGGGGGCACTGGAAACACCATATATTTT; cdr3_aa: CASSYEAGGTGNTIYF
clone_size: -; d_call: TRBD2; j_call: TRBJ2-3; v_call: TRBV11-3; cdr3_nt: TGTGCCAGCAGCCCCCGACTAGCAGCAGATACGCAGTATTTT; cdr3_aa: CASSPRLAADTQYF
clone_size: -; d_call: TRBD2; j_call: TRBJ2-7; v_call: TRBV5-5; cdr3_nt: TGTGCCAGCAGCTTGGATGCGAGCGGGAGCATCTACGAGCAGTACTTC; cdr3_aa: CASSLDASGSIYEQYF
clone_size: few; d_call: -; j_call: TRBJ1-1; v_call: TRBV27; cdr3_nt: TGTGCCAGCAGTTCGGGGAGCACTGAAGCTTTCTTT; cdr3_aa: CASSSGSTEAFF